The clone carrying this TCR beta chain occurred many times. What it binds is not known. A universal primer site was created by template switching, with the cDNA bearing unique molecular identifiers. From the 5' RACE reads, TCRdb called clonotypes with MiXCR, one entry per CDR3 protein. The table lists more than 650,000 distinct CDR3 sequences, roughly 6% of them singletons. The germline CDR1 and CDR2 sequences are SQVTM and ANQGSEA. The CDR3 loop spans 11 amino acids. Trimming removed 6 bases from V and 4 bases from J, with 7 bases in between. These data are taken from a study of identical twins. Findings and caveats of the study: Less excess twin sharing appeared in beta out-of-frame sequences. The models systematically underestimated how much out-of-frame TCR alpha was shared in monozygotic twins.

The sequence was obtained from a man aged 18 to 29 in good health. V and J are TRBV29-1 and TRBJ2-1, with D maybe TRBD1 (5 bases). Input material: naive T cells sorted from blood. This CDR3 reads CSVGRYNEQFF. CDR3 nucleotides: TGCAGCGTGGGGCGGTACAATGAGCAGTTCTTC.